This T cell receptor (beta chain) was observed in a study of blood T cell repertoires in COVID-19. Turning to the study itself: Sites across the United States, Italy and Spain contributed samples from acute and convalescent COVID-19.

The authors' processing: By means of reference gene primer amplification, nucleated cell counts were estimated. Some clones are missing from TCRdb's copy, which holds only in-frame ones; the method was immunoSEQ multiplex PCR. That table is the source of V, J and clone size, and D and trimming were worked out from the DNA. The sample shows fewer than 300,000 clones, around 90% of them seen only once. Germline V gene sequence: CDR1 MNHNS, CDR2 SASEGT. CDR3 size: 12 residues. Trimming cost V 7 bases and J 5 bases, with 9 bases left between them. V is TRBV6-1 and J is TRBJ1-5; a possible D gene is TRBD1 (5 bases). This sequence was found in a woman aged 25 to 39 who had recovered from COVID-19. Material for sequencing was PBMCs or T cells enriched from blood (not recorded which). The CDR3 sequence: CASNLGDQPQHF. The CDR3 region has the DNA TGTGCCAGCAACCTAGGGGATCAGCCCCAGCATTTT.